The 9 T cell receptor beta chains below were found in one sample sequenced in a study of shared clonotypes between healthy human individuals. Using immunoSEQ multiplex PCR, the repertoire was profiled, and TCRdb retains in-frame clones only, with some absent. The table has fewer than 1.8 million clones, just under 99% seen once. Sequenced input: naive CD4+ T cells sorted from blood. The subset was: CD45RA+ positively selected. Source of these receptors: a man aged 25 to 40 in good health.

The CDR3 loop reads CASKGQGAGETQYF. DNA for the CDR3: TGTGCCAGCAAGGGACAGGGGGCGGGGGAGACCCAGTACTTC. This chain links TRBV2 with TRBJ2-5, with 12 bases that match TRBD1. The CDR3 contains 14 residues. V lost 7 bases and J lost 5; bases outside the gene matches: 5. Per the germline V gene, CDR1 is SNHLY and CDR2 is FYNNEI.

The rearrangement uses TRBV5-4 and TRBJ2-1; 12 nucleotides agree with TRBD2. Trimming cost V 5 bases and J 6 bases; bases outside gene matches: 9. Germline V gives CDR1 SGHNT, CDR2 YYREEE (reference sequence). The CDR3 has 16 amino acids. The CDR3 DNA reads TGTGCCAGCAGTCCCGGACTAGCGGGATCGCGCAATGAGCAGTTCTTC. This sequence encodes CASSPGLAGSRNEQFF.

The gene calls are TRBV9 and TRBJ2-2; 14 nucleotides agree with TRBD2. In germline, CDR1 is SGDLS, CDR2 YYNGEE. The CDR3 length is 17 residues. The V segment lost 9 bases and the J segment 5 bases; nucleotides outside the gene matches: 12. CDR3 DNA sequence: TGTGCCATTGGGACTAGCGGGAGAGTTGGGGCTACCGGGGAGCTGTTTTTT. Residues: CAIGTSGRVGATGELFF.

This clone was counted once. The V call is TRBV18, the J call TRBJ2-2; D might be TRBD1 (6 bases). The germline V gene has CDR1 KGHSH and CDR2 LQKENI. The V gene lost 3 bases and the J gene lost 1 base, with 12 bases spanning the gap. The CDR3 consists of 16 residues. This CDR3 is CASSPTVGQNTGELFF. The CDR3, as DNA: TGTGCCAGCTCACCGACTGTGGGACAGAACACCGGGGAGCTGTTTTTT.

V gene TRBV5-1 combines with J gene TRBJ1-1; no clear D gene. The CDR3 runs to 15 residues. V lost 4 bases to trimming and J lost 4 bases, with 17 bases between them. Germline loops: CDR1 SGHRS, CDR2 YFSETQ. This CDR3 reads CASSPGSVLTTEAFF. The DNA for the CDR3 is TGCGCCAGCAGCCCGGGTAGTGTCCTAACCACTGAAGCTTTCTTT.

This sequence joins TRBV18 and TRBJ2-3, with 10 positions matching TRBD1. Germline CDR1 KGHSH, CDR2 LQKENI. This CDR3 spans 15 amino acids. With V trimmed by 5 bases and J by 5 bases, 7 bases remained unmatched. The CDR3 region is CASSGRQGAVDTQYF. CDR3 nucleotides: TGTGCCAGCTCAGGGCGACAGGGGGCCGTAGATACGCAGTATTTT.

V is TRBV7-6 and J is TRBJ1-2; 8 positions match TRBD1. The ends lost 0 bases at V and 3 bases at J; junction bases unmatched: 3. From germline, CDR1 is SGHVS and CDR2 FNYEAQ. The CDR3 runs 15 residues. The CDR3 nucleotides are TGTGCCAGCAGCTTAGCGCAGGGGGCCGACTATGGCTACACCTTC. It encodes CASSLAQGADYGYTF.

This clone was counted once. The gene calls are TRBV19 and TRBJ2-7; 10 bases fit TRBD2. This CDR3 region has 18 residues. Germline trimming cut 3 bases from V and 3 bases from J; bases unmatched to any gene: 14. Germline-derived CDR1 and CDR2 are LNHDA and SQIVND (reference sequence). CDR3 amino acids: CASSITLRPAGGDYEQYF. In nucleotides, the CDR3 is TGTGCCAGTAGTATTACCCTTCGGCCAGCGGGAGGGGACTACGAGCAGTACTTC.

This chain uses TRBV7-2 with TRBJ1-2; 12 bases are shared with TRBD1. V dropped 1 base and J dropped 4; count of bases not matched to a gene: 7. The CDR3 length is 17 residues. Germline CDR1 reads SGHTA; CDR2 reads FQGNSA. The CDR3 protein is CASSLVEGTGGGYGYTF. The CDR3 DNA reads as TGTGCCAGCAGCTTAGTAGAGGGGACAGGGGGCGGCTATGGCTACACCTTC. The whole variable domain, remainder taken from reference TRBV7-2 and TRBJ1-2, is GAGVSQSPSNKVTEKGKDVELRCDPISGHTALYWYRQSLGQGLEFLIYFQGNSAPDKSGLPSDRFSAERTGGSVSTLTIQRTQQEDSAVYLCASSLVEGTGGGYGYTFGSGTRLTVV.